These 5 T cell receptor beta chains were all obtained from the same sample, sequenced in a study of identical twins. Each CDR3 protein gets one entry after TCRdb re-called the 5' RACE reads with MiXCR. The sample has hundreds of thousands of distinct CDR3 sequences; 5.5% to 7% are singletons. These data were also filed under a second study, of yellow fever vaccine responses in identical twins.

Source material: memory (CD45RO+) T cells sorted from blood. The origin of the receptors is a woman in her late teens or twenties in good health.

This clonotype was counted between two and nine times. The CDR3, as DNA: TGTGCCAGCAGCACCCGACAAGAAACCTACGAGCAGTACTTC. It encodes CASSTRQETYEQYF. The rearrangement links TRBV6-1 to TRBJ2-7; D remains ambiguous. The CDR3 spans 14 residues. V was shortened by 6 bases and J by 2 bases, with 14 bases between the two germline ends. Germline V gene sequence: CDR1 MNHNS, CDR2 SASEGT.

The table lists this clonotype with a few counts. The chain couples TRBV11-2 to TRBJ2-5, with 9 bases lining up with TRBD1. The CDR3 extends over 16 amino acids. The J segment lost 4 bases and the V segment lost 1 base, leaving 7 bases of the junction unmatched. Germline CDR1 SGHAT, CDR2 FQNNGV. The CDR3 coding sequence is TGTGCCAGCAGCTTAGCTTCGACAGGGGGTAGAGAGACCCAGTACTTC. Amino acids: CASSLASTGGRETQYF.

This clonotype has only a few counts. CDR3 sequence (DNA): TGTGCCATCAGTGGGACAGGGGCCCTAGCGGACAACTACGAGCAGTACTTC. The encoded protein is CAISGTGALADNYEQYF. The chain has TRBV10-3 and TRBJ2-7; the match to TRBD1 covers 9 bases. The CDR3 totals 17 residues. Germline loops: CDR1 ENHRY, CDR2 SYGVKD. The trim removed 4 bases at V and 3 bases at J, leaving 13 bases unmatched.

The chain recombines TRBV20-1 with TRBJ2-1; 10 nucleotides agree with TRBD2. CDR1 and CDR2 (germline): DFQATT, SNEGSKA (reference sequence). With 2 bases clipped from V and 0 bases from J, the junction kept 4 bases outside the gene matches. This CDR3 is 16 amino acids long. The CDR3 DNA follows: TGCAGTGCTAGACCTAGCGGGGGCTCCTCCTACAATGAGCAGTTCTTC. As protein: CSARPSGGSSYNEQFF.

The chain carries TRBV9 and TRBJ2-2; 7 bases are a match to TRBD2. V dropped 4 bases and J dropped 4; count of bases not matched to a gene: 7. The germline CDR1 and CDR2 sequences are SGDLS and YYNGEE. The CDR3 covers 15 residues. The CDR3 is CASSPRTRSTGELFF. In DNA form, the CDR3 reads TGTGCCAGCAGCCCCCGGACTAGATCCACCGGGGAGCTGTTTTTT.